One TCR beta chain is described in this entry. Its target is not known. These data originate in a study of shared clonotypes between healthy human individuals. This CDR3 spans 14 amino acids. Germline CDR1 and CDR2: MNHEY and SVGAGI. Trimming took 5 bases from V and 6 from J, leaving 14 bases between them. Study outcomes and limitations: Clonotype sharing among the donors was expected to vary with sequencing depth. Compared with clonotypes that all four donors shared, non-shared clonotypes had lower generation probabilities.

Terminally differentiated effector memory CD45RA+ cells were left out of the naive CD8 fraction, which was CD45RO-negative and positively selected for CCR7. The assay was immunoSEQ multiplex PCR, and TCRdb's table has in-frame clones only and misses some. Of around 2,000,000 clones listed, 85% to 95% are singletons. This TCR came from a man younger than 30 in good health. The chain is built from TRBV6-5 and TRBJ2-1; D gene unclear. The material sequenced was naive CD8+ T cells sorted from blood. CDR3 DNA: TGTGCCAGCAGTCCTTCCTGGAGTCTCAATGAGCAGTTCTTC. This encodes CASSPSWSLNEQFF.